This record concerns one T cell receptor (beta chain) sequence. The antigen is undetermined. Together with a sample-barcoded 5' primer, a J-beta primer mix was included in a second PCR lasting about 6 to 11 cycles. One entry per CDR3 protein results from TCRdb running MiXCR on the 5' RACE reads. The sample includes some 920,000 distinct CDR3 sequences, about 51% of them seen just once. The data derive from a study of blood T cells in healthy people across ages. Overall study: With template switching, about one barcoded beta molecule was captured per two T cells. Points from the study as a whole: From one million sequenced T cells, diversity estimates were lower bounds. Comparison with aged donors showed that long-lived donors had more naive CD4+ cells and higher diversity. Strong correlation linked observed beta diversity and percent naive T cells.

Germline V CDR1 and CDR2: MGHRA, YSYEKL. Trimming took off 4 bases at V and 0 bases at J, with 13 bases between the two ends. CDR3 length: 15 amino acids. The clonotype was recovered from a woman aged 60-70 years in good health. V is TRBV4-1 and J is TRBJ2-7; D possibly corresponds to TRBD2 (5 bases). The sample taken for sequencing was blood. The CDR3 DNA reads as TGCGCCAGCAGCCTGGAGAGGGAGAGCTCCTACGAGCAGTACTTC. Translated: CASSLERESSYEQYF.